One sample yielded the 16 T cell receptor beta chains listed below, sequenced in a study of early T cells in non-severe SARS-CoV-2 infection. TCRdb reprocessed the 5' RACE reads via MiXCR and lists one record per CDR3 protein. Of roughly 70,000 distinct CDR3 sequences in the sample, 20% to 25% are singletons; the top ten hold 16%. This material consisted of whole blood, taken at baseline. The receptors originated from an adult who was a healthcare worker with PCR-confirmed SARS-CoV-2 infection or an uninfected control (not recorded which).

This clonotype was picked up a small number of times. CDR3 sequence reads: CASSRGGAGELFF. The CDR3 bases are TGTGCCAGTAGCCGTGGAGGGGCCGGGGAGCTGTTTTTT. The V call is TRBV19, the J call TRBJ2-2, with a tentative D call TRBD2 (6 bases). CDR1 LNHDA and CDR2 SQIVND come from the germline V gene (reference sequence). The CDR3 sequence is 13 residues long. V shed 6 bases and J shed 6 bases, with 11 bases lying between them.

V usage is TRBV19 and J usage is TRBJ2-7, with D possibly matching TRBD2 (6 bases). Per germline, CDR1 LNHDA and CDR2 SQIVND (reference sequence). Trimming took off 2 bases at V and 0 bases at J, with 11 bases between the two ends. The CDR3 totals 15 residues. CDR3 coding DNA: TGTGCCAGTAGTATATCCGGGGGAAGCTCCTACGAGCAGTACTTC. This codes for CASSISGGSSYEQYF.

V gene TRBV3-1 combines with J gene TRBJ1-3, with TRBD1 matching 7 bases. There are 13 residues in the CDR3. V dropped 4 bases and J dropped 4; count of bases not matched to a gene: 1. Germline V gene lookup returns CDR1 LGHDT and CDR2 YNNKEL (reference sequence). CDR3 nucleotides: TGTGCCAGCAGCCGGGACAGCGGAAACACCATATATTTT. Translation: CASSRDSGNTIYF.

This chain joins TRBV18 and TRBJ2-3, with D unresolved. Trimming cost V 2 bases and J 3 bases, with 9 bases left between them. Germline CDR1 and CDR2: KGHSH and LQKENI. CDR3 length equals 14 residues. CDR3: CASSPGVETDTQYF. DNA of the CDR3: TGTGCCAGCTCACCAGGGGTAGAGACAGATACGCAGTATTTT.

A few counts support this clonotype. The CDR3 DNA reads TGCAGCGTCGACCCGGGGGGGGGCTTCGAAGCTTTCTTT. Its translation: CSVDPGGGFEAFF. This sequence joins TRBV29-1 and TRBJ1-1; possibly TRBD1 for D (6 bases). V was pared by 6 bases and J by 8 bases, with 19 bases between. Germline V gene data show CDR1 as SQVTM and CDR2 as ANQGSEA. This CDR3 region has 13 residues.

This clonotype has ten or more counts. This chain connects TRBV18 to TRBJ2-7, with a tentative D call TRBD1 (5 bases). This CDR3 has 15 amino acids. The germline gives CDR1 KGHSH, CDR2 LQKENI. V was clipped by 1 base and J by 2 bases, with 12 bases between them. Here the CDR3 reads CASSPRQGGTYEQYF. The CDR3 DNA follows: TGTGCCAGCTCACCACGCCAGGGCGGAACCTACGAGCAGTACTTC.

This clonotype has more than one count but fewer than ten. The chain links TRBV4-1 to TRBJ1-2; D ambiguous. V was trimmed by 0 bases and J by 0 bases, leaving 11 bases between them. The CDR3 totals 16 residues. Germline V gene sequence: CDR1 MGHRA, CDR2 YSYEKL. This CDR3 is CASSQDRAASNYGYTF. CDR3 coding DNA: TGCGCCAGCAGCCAAGATAGGGCAGCCTCTAACTATGGCTACACCTTC.

J is TRBJ2-2 and V is TRBV7-3; D not resolved. Trimming shortened V by 3 bases and J by 1 base, and 6 bases separated the two germline ends. Germline CDR1 SGHTA, CDR2 FQGTGA. The CDR3 runs to 14 residues. CDR3 nucleotide sequence: TGTGCCAGCAGCTTCAACAGGAACACCGGGGAGCTGTTTTTT. As protein: CASSFNRNTGELFF.

The chain uses TRBV20-1 and TRBJ1-6; 7 nucleotides agree with TRBD1. Germline lookup yields CDR1 DFQATT and CDR2 SNEGSKA (reference sequence). V was clipped by 5 bases and J by 8 bases; unmatched bases: 12. The CDR3 length is 15 residues. As DNA, the CDR3 is TGCAGTGCTGCTTACCAGACAGGGCGATATTCACCCCTCCACTTT. Amino acids: CSAAYQTGRYSPLHF.

This clonotype has only a few counts. The chain recombines TRBV3-1 with TRBJ1-5; D unresolved. Trimming stripped 0 bases from V and 4 bases from J, with 4 bases between. From germline, CDR1 is LGHDT and CDR2 YNNKEL (reference sequence). The CDR3 has 13 residues. The CDR3 nucleotides are TGTGCCAGCAGCCAAGATCTTAATCAGCCCCAGCATTTT. Residues: CASSQDLNQPQHF.

This clonotype has a handful of counts. The chain recombines TRBV6-5 with TRBJ1-1; no clear D gene. Between the trimmed V and J ends, which lost 8 bases and 5 bases, there was a span of 15 bases. The CDR3 consists of 13 residues. The V gene's germline CDR1 is MNHEY and CDR2 SVGAGI. CDR3 sequence (DNA): TGTGCCAGCCTCCGGGGAGGGTCAACTGAAGCTTTCTTT. It yields the protein CASLRGGSTEAFF.

The chain joins TRBV11-2 to TRBJ1-1; D unresolved. CDR1 and CDR2 (germline): SGHAT, FQNNGV. The CDR3 runs to 11 residues. V shed 5 bases and J shed 12 bases, with 13 bases lying between them. For the CDR3, the DNA is TGTGCCAGCAGCGCAGGACCGCGAACTTTCTTT. Its protein is CASSAGPRTFF.

This clonotype was recorded at least ten times. This chain uses TRBV5-1 with TRBJ1-1; TRBD1 aligns across 7 bases. The germline V gene encodes CDR1 SGHRS and CDR2 YFSETQ. There are 14 residues in the CDR3. Unmatched junction bases numbered 6, after V lost 4 bases and J lost 3 bases. The CDR3 DNA sequence: TGCGCCAGCAGCCTTACAGGGGAGGACACTGAAGCTTTCTTT. This codes for CASSLTGEDTEAFF.

The rearrangement uses TRBV11-2 and TRBJ2-1, with 10 bases lining up with TRBD2. The V segment lost 5 bases and the J segment 12 bases; nucleotides outside the gene matches: 13. The CDR3 covers 15 residues. Germline CDR1 and CDR2: SGHAT and FQNNGV. The CDR3 DNA is TGTGCCAGCAGCCCGAACACGCGGATAGCGGGGGGGCAGTTCTTC. Its translation: CASSPNTRIAGGQFF.

The V and J genes are TRBV2 and TRBJ1-1; possible D gene TRBD1, 5 bases. The CDR3 spans 16 residues. Germline lookup yields CDR1 SNHLY and CDR2 FYNNEI. V was clipped by 6 bases and J by 0 bases, with 17 bases between them. This CDR3 is CASRSQGASMNTEAFF. The CDR3, as DNA: TGTGCCAGCAGAAGTCAGGGAGCAAGTATGAACACTGAAGCTTTCTTT.

This clonotype was seen at least ten times. This chain connects TRBV5-4 to TRBJ2-3, with a possible D match to TRBD2 (5 bases). V dropped 3 bases and J dropped 6 bases, with 5 bases sitting between them. Germline CDR1 is SGHNT and CDR2 is YYREEE (reference sequence). This CDR3 comprises 11 residues. The CDR3 sequence is CASSWEDTQYF. The DNA for the CDR3 is TGTGCCAGCAGCTGGGAGGATACGCAGTATTTT.